This TCR beta chain was obtained from a study of neurological immune-mediated disorders (dated by TCRdb to about 2019). For the study in its entirety: Among the roughly 34 multiple sclerosis patients, relapsing-remitting MS was present in around 31 and secondary progressive MS was present in 3. The cohort was made up of around 70 subjects, consisting of some 15 HAM/TSP patients, about 34 multiple sclerosis patients and 20 healthy controls. The study compared peripheral blood TCR-beta repertoires of HTLV-I-associated myelopathy (HAM/TSP) patients, multiple sclerosis patients and healthy controls using UMI-based sequencing. Longitudinal samples, technical triplicates and paired sorted CD4+ and CD8+ T-cell subsets, alongside PBMC samples, were included among the roughly 96 TCR-beta libraries. Overall study outcomes, separate from this receptor: No identical CDR3 amino acid sequences were shared among expanded clones across subjects, suggesting private TCR-beta repertoires in all groups. In a phylogenetic analysis, the repertoires of 18 out of 34 MS patients fell into a single cluster of related CDR3 sequences, pointing to a possible signature at the repertoire level. The MS cluster was not associated with any clinical or MRI features, and the authors stated that larger cohorts are needed. TCR clonal expansion was greatest in HAM/TSP patients and smallest in MS patients, who ranked below even healthy controls.

The CDR3 starts with the cysteine, ends with the phenylalanine, and has 14 residues. Kept here is only the CDR3 DNA, which spans 42 bases and is read in frame from base 1. From V the trimming removes 4 bases and from J it removes 3 bases, while the gene matches leave 2 bases of the junction unaccounted for. Reading the germline V gene gives CDR1 SGHRS and CDR2 YFSETQ. For the unsorted PBMC libraries, 2 million PBMCs were stored in RNAlater at -80 degrees C until RNA extraction and were used to generate the libraries. The multiple sclerosis patients were enrolled in a US clinical protocol that used magnetic resonance imaging to evaluate disease progression. Peripheral blood underwent Ficoll-Hypaque density gradient centrifugation to isolate PBMCs, which were then cryopreserved in liquid nitrogen. cDNA was synthesized by template-switch 5'RACE using a primer with a 10-nucleotide random unique molecular identifier that tagged each TCR transcript. Every sequencing run covered 15-18 subjects and yielded more than 180 million TCR-beta sequences. Total RNA was extracted with the RNeasy kit. The KAPA Real-time Library Amplification kit was used to amplify TCR-beta VDJ regions with primers targeting the TCR constant region and the 5'RACE anchor. A first PCR added sample indexes and Illumina adaptors, and a second PCR then raised library yield. After Ampure bead purification, the TCR product of roughly 650 bp was size-selected on a 2% E-gel SizeSelection system. Library quality was checked on a Bioanalyzer, concentration was measured with Qubit, and libraries were quantified with the Kapa Library Quantification kit before pooling. Paired-end 2 x 150 bp sequencing of the libraries was performed on an Illumina HiSeq 2500. To increase sequence diversity, roughly 23-30% phiX was spiked into each library pool. Per the authors' processing: Quality-filtered reads were processed with the UMI-based MiGEC pipeline, and over 90% of raw TCR sequences were removed by the MiGEC pipeline during error correction. VDJ genes were aligned to IMGT germline references, and clonotypes were defined by unique CDR3 amino acid sequence plus V-J genes. Clonal expansion, Shannon diversity, and CDR3 relatedness (CalcPairwiseDistances, ClusterSamples) were evaluated with VDJtools, and phylogenetic trees were built with CLCbio workbench. Using coefficient-of-variation modelling across technical triplicates, the study counted a clone as expanded if it had at least 8 unique UMIs. TCRdb reprocessing: public reads trimmed at Q25 with fastp, clones called with MiXCR, in-frame beta chains kept. Rows with one shared CDR3 protein collapse into an entry with the most common genes and DNA. TCRdb, not the authors, supplied the V and J calls. This sample is represented by around 130,000 distinct CDR3 sequences; approximately 3.2% of them were singletons. The top ten hold roughly 1.3% of the sample.

In this sample, this clonotype turned up many times. It has no known antigen specificity. No clone much larger than this one lies a single base away; base qualities are absent. The specimen sequenced was PBMCs. This clonotype was sampled from a woman in her 30s with multiple sclerosis. Rearrangement joined TRBV5-1 to TRBJ2-1; 9 nucleotides in the junction match TRBD2. The CDR3 here reads CASSVTSGYNEQFF. The DNA sequence follows: TGCGCCAGCAGCGTGACTAGCGGCTACAATGAGCAGTTCTTC.